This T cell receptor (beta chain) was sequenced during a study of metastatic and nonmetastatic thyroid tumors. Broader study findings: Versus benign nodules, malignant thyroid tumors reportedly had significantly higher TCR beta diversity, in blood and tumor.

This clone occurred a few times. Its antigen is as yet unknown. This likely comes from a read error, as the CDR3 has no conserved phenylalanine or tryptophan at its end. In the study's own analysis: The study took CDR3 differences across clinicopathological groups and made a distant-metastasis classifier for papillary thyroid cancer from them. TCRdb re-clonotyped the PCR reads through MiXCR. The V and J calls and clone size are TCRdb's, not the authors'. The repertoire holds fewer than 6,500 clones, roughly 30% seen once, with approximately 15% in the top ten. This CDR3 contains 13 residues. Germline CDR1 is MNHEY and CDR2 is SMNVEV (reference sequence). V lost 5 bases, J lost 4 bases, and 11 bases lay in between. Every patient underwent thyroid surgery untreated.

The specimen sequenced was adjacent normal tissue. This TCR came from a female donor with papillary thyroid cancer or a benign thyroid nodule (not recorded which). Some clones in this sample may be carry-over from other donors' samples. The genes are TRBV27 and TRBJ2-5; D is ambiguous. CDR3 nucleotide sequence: TGTGCCAGCAGTCTCAGGCTTGTAGAGACCCAGTACCTC. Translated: CASSLRLVETQYL.